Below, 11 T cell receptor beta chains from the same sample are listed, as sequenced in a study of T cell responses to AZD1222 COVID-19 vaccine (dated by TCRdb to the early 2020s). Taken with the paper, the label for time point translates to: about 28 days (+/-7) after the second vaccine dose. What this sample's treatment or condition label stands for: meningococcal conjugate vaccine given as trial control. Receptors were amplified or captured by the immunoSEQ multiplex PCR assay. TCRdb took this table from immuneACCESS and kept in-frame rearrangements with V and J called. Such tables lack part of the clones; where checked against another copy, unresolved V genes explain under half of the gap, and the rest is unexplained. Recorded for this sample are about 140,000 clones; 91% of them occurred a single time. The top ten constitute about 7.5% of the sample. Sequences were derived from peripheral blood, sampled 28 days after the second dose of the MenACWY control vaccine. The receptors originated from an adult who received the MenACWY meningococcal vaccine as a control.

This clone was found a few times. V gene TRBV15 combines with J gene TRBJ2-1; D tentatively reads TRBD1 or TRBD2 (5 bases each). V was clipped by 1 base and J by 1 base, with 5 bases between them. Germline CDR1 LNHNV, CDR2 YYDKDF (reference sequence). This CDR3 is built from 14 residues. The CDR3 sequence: CATSRGGSYNEQFF. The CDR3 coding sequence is TGTGCCACCAGCAGAGGGGGGTCCTACAATGAGCAGTTCTTC.

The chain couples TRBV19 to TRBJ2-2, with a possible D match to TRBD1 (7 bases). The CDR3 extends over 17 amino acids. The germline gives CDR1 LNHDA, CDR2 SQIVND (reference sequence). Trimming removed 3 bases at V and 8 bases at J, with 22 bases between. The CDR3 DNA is TGTGCCAGTAGTATGGTTGGAGGGGGCCTCCCTCCTGGGGAGCTGTTTTTT. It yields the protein CASSMVGGGLPPGELFF.

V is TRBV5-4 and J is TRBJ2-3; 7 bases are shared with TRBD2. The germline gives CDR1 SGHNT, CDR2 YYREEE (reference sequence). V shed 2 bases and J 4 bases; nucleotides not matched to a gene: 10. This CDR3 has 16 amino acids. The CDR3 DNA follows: TGTGCCAGCAGCTTCCCGGGTAGCGGGTACTCAGATACGCAGTATTTT. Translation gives CASSFPGSGYSDTQYF.

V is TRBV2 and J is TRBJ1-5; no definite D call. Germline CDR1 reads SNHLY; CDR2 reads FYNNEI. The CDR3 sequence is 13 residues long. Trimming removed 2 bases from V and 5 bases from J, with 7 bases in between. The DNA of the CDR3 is TGTGCCAGCAGTGAAAGTGGGGATCAGCCCCAGCATTTT. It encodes CASSESGDQPQHF.

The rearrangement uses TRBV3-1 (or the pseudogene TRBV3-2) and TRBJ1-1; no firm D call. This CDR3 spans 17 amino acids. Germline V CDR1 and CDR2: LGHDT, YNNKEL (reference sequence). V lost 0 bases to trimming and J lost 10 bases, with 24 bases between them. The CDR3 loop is CASSQDRIGQDLMGAFF. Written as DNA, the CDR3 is TGTGCCAGCAGCCAAGATCGGATCGGGCAAGACTTAATGGGAGCTTTCTTT.

CDR3 region: CASSYSLGGYTF. CDR3 sequence (DNA): TGTGCCAGCAGTTACTCACTCGGGGGCTACACCTTC. This chain connects TRBV6-2 or TRBV6-3 to TRBJ1-2; no definite D call. V lost 0 bases and J 8 bases, leaving 7 bases between the germline ends. The germline gives CDR1 MNHEY, CDR2 SVGEGT. This CDR3 is 12 amino acids long.

The CDR3 nucleotides are TGTGCCAGCTCACCAGGACAGATTCGAGAGACCCAGTACTTC. This encodes CASSPGQIRETQYF. The rearrangement links TRBV18 to TRBJ2-5; tentative D call: TRBD1 (6 bases). The CDR3 extends over 14 amino acids. Looked up from germline, CDR1 is KGHSH and CDR2 is LQKENI. Trimming cost V 2 bases and J 4 bases, with 11 bases left between them.

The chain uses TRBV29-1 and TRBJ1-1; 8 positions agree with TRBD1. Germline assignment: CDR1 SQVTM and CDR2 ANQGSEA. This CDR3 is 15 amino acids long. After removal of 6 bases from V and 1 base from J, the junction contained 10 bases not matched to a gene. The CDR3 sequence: CSVGPTGAKNTEAFF. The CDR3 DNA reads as TGCAGCGTGGGTCCGACAGGGGCGAAGAACACTGAAGCTTTCTTT.

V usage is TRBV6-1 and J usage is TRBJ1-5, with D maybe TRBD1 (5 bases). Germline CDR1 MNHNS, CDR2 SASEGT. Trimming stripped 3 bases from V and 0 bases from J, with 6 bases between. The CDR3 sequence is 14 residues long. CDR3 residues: CASSDRDSNQPQHF. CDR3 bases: TGTGCCAGCAGTGACAGGGATAGCAATCAGCCCCAGCATTTT.

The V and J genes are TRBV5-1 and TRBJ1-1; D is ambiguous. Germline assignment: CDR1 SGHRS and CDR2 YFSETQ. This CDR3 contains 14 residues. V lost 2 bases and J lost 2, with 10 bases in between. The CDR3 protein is CASSLLAQNTEAFF. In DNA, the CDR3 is TGCGCCAGCAGCTTACTGGCACAAAACACTGAAGCTTTCTTT.

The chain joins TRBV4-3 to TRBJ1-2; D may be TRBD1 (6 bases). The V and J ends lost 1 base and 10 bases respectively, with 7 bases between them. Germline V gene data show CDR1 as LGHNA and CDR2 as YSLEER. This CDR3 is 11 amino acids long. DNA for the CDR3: TGCGCCAGCAGCCAAGGGGGGGCCTACACCTTC. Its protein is CASSQGGAYTF.